One and the same sample provided the 6 T cell receptor beta chains below, sequenced in a study of cytomegalovirus exposure and HLA in healthy donors. In the PCR, 60 Vbeta and 13 Jbeta primers were used. TCRdb's copy holds only in-frame clones and misses some; the assay was immunoSEQ multiplex PCR. The top ten hold about 30% of the sample, which has tens of thousands of clones, around 80% seen once. The material sequenced was PBMCs. These TCRs come from a man aged 50-59 years in good health and CMV-seropositive.

The rearrangement uses TRBV2 and TRBJ2-3, with 13 bases fitting TRBD2. The CDR3 contains 14 residues. Germline V gene data show CDR1 as SNHLY and CDR2 as FYNNEI. V was clipped by 9 bases and J by 3 bases; unmatched bases: 3. DNA for the CDR3: TGTGCCAGGGGACTAGCGGGAAGGACAGATACGCAGTATTTT. Amino acid sequence: CARGLAGRTDTQYF.

This clone occurred once. The chain links TRBV18 to TRBJ1-3; possible D gene TRBD1, 5 bases. The CDR3 runs 16 residues. V lost 2 bases to trimming and J lost 0 bases, with 11 bases between them. Per the germline V gene, CDR1 is KGHSH and CDR2 is LQKENI. The CDR3 coding sequence is TGTGCCAGCTCACCATTCTTAAGGGGCTCTGGAAACACCATATATTTT. Translation gives CASSPFLRGSGNTIYF.

The CDR3 loop is CASSWAPGLAYEQYF. DNA of the CDR3: TGTGCCAGCAGCTGGGCCCCAGGATTAGCCTACGAGCAGTACTTC. This rearrangement joins TRBV7-9 to TRBJ2-7; no firm D call. The CDR3 is made up of 15 amino acids. Trimming left V 4 bases short and J 2 bases short, with 15 bases between. In germline, CDR1 is SEHNR, CDR2 FQNEAQ (reference sequence). The whole variable domain, filled in from reference TRBV7-9 and TRBJ2-7, reads DTGVSQNPRHKITKRGQNVTFRCDPISEHNRLYWYRQTLGQGPEFLTYFQNEAQLEKSRLLSDRFSAERPKGSFSTLEIQRTEQGDSAMYLCASSWAPGLAYEQYFGPGTRLTVT.

This clone was recorded once. The chain combines TRBV30 with TRBJ2-7, with D tentatively TRBD2 (5 bases). CDR3 length equals 13 residues. Germline values: CDR1 GTSNPN, CDR2 SVGIG (reference sequence). Trimming cost V 1 base and J 0 bases, with 7 bases left between them. This CDR3 is CAWSDGISYEQYF. The DNA of the CDR3 is TGTGCCTGGAGTGACGGGATCTCCTACGAGCAGTACTTC.

The chain links TRBV7-2 to TRBJ2-7, with a possible D match to TRBD2 (5 bases). This CDR3 contains 13 residues. V was cut by 0 bases and J by 6 bases, with 9 bases left in between. CDR1 is SGHTA and CDR2 is FQGNSA in the germline V gene. Here the CDR3 reads CASSLAASSEQYF. The DNA for the CDR3 is TGTGCCAGCAGCTTAGCGGCTAGCTCCGAGCAGTACTTC.

The rearrangement joins TRBV7-9 to TRBJ2-3, with D hard to call. The CDR3 consists of 12 residues. The germline V gene encodes CDR1 SEHNR and CDR2 FQNEAQ (reference sequence). Between the trimmed V and J ends, which lost 5 bases and 5 bases, there was a span of 8 bases. CDR3 bases: TGTGCCAGCAGCCCGCCCGGAGATACGCAGTATTTT. This encodes CASSPPGDTQYF.